These 24 T cell receptor beta chains share one sample of origin, sequenced in a study of identical twins listed by TCRdb under 2016. Library creation used 5' RACE. The sample was run on an Illumina HiSeq 2000. The raw public reads went through TCRdb reprocessing: fastp at Q25, MiXCR clone calling, in-frame beta chains kept. Each CDR3 protein appears once, grouped with its most common genes and DNA. The sample yields roughly 240,000 distinct CDR3 sequences; around 6.6% were counted once. The biggest ten clones account for about 3.6% of the sample. These data also featured in a second study, about yellow fever vaccine responses in identical twins.

The sequencing sample was made of memory (CD45RO+) T cells sorted from blood. Read against the paper, the sample's cell subset or site label means: CD45RO+ enriched T cells. These receptors were collected from a woman aged 18-29 years in good health.

This clonotype has more than one count but fewer than ten. The J gene is TRBJ2-7, the V gene TRBV27, with 8 bases that match TRBD2. Trimming at V came to 5 bases and at J to 0 bases, leaving 18 bases not matched to a gene. This CDR3 spans 19 amino acids. Looked up from germline, CDR1 is MNHEY and CDR2 is SMNVEV (reference sequence). CDR3: CASSKRWAGGTTSSYEQYV. The CDR3, as DNA: TGTGCCAGCAGTAAACGTTGGGCGGGAGGTACTACTAGCTCCTACGAGCAGTACGTC.

In this sample, this clonotype turned up many times. This chain links TRBV12-3 or TRBV12-4 with TRBJ1-2; the D gene is possibly TRBD1 (5 bases). V lost 3 bases and J 4 bases, leaving 9 bases between the germline ends. The CDR3 is 13 residues long. CDR3 coding DNA: TGTGCCAGCAGTTTGACAGAGATCTATGGCTACACCTTC. It yields the protein CASSLTEIYGYTF.

This clonotype was seen a handful of times. The rearrangement uses TRBV4-1 and TRBJ2-3; 7 nucleotides match TRBD2. Germline lookup yields CDR1 MGHRA and CDR2 YSYEKL. The CDR3 has 16 residues. V was clipped by 1 base and J by 5 bases; unmatched bases: 9. CDR3 in DNA: TGCGCCAGCAGCCAAGCCTTGGCGGGAGTGGTAGATACGCAGTATTTT. Translating gives CASSQALAGVVDTQYF.

This sequence joins TRBV29-1 and TRBJ1-1; possible D gene TRBD1, 6 bases. The ends were cut back, 5 bases at V and 3 bases at J, with 10 bases in the middle. CDR3 length equals 12 residues. Germline values: CDR1 SQVTM, CDR2 ANQGSEA. DNA for the CDR3: TGCAGCGTTTTGGGGGCGTACACTGAAGCTTTCTTT. Translated: CSVLGAYTEAFF.

This clonotype was seen more than once but under ten times. V gene TRBV6-1 combines with J gene TRBJ2-2; D gene ambiguous. This CDR3 has 15 amino acids. Looked up from germline, CDR1 is MNHNS and CDR2 is SASEGT. Trimming cost V 2 bases and J 6 bases, with 13 bases left between them. For the CDR3, the DNA is TGTGCCAGCAGTGAACTCGTCGGTGGGGCCGGGGAGCTGTTTTTT. Translated, it gives CASSELVGGAGELFF.

The J gene is TRBJ2-1, the V gene TRBV6-2 or TRBV6-3; TRBD1 aligns across 7 bases. Germline assignment: CDR1 MNHEY and CDR2 SVGEGT. CDR3 length: 14 amino acids. V was clipped by 5 bases and J by 8 bases; unmatched bases: 9. The CDR3 DNA reads TGTGCCAGCAGTGAGGGGACAGAGGCAGATGAGCAGTTCTTC. This translates into CASSEGTEADEQFF.

The chain is built from TRBV5-1 and TRBJ1-1; D not certain. Germline CDR1 is SGHRS and CDR2 is YFSETQ. CDR3 length: 13 amino acids. The V gene lost 6 bases and the J gene lost 7 bases, with 16 bases spanning the gap. CDR3 DNA: TGCGCCAGCACGTCCGCAGGATTTAATGAAGCTTTCTTT. Encoded protein: CASTSAGFNEAFF.

The chain's CDR3 is CASSEGGRRLLIGSEAFF. CDR3 nucleotide sequence: TGTGCCAGCAGTGAAGGGGGACGTCGGCTCTTGATCGGATCTGAAGCTTTCTTT. This chain uses TRBV6-1 with TRBJ1-1; D may be TRBD1 (5 bases). Germline CDR1 MNHNS, CDR2 SASEGT. The CDR3 consists of 18 residues. V lost 1 base and J lost 6, with 24 bases in between.

This chain uses TRBV5-5 with TRBJ2-1; tentatively, D is TRBD1 (6 bases). The CDR3 loop spans 11 amino acids. V was clipped by 4 bases and J by 12 bases, with 11 bases between them. CDR1 and CDR2 (germline): SGHKS, YYEKEE (reference sequence). CDR3 DNA: TGTGCCAGCAGCCCGGGACAAGCGCAGTTCTTC. Translation: CASSPGQAQFF. Using reference TRBV5-5 and TRBJ2-1 for the parts outside the CDR3, the full variable domain is DAGVTQSPTHLIKTRGQQVTLRCSPISGHKSVSWYQQVLGQGPQFIFQYYEKEERGRGNFPDRFSARQFPNYSSELNVNALLLGDSALYLCASSPGQAQFFGPGTRLTVL.

This clonotype was detected only a few times. The rearrangement links TRBV7-2 to TRBJ2-2; 7 nucleotides align to TRBD2. V lost 3 bases to trimming and J lost 8 bases; unmatched junction nucleotides: 3. The CDR3 runs to 13 residues. CDR1 is SGHTA, CDR2 FQGNSA, per germline. CDR3 sequence reads: CASSFGLEGELFF. The CDR3 region has the DNA TGTGCCAGCAGCTTCGGACTAGAGGGGGAGCTGTTTTTT. Full variable domain (outside the CDR3, taken from reference TRBV7-2 and TRBJ2-2): GAGVSQSPSNKVTEKGKDVELRCDPISGHTALYWYRQSLGQGLEFLIYFQGNSAPDKSGLPSDRFSAERTGGSVSTLTIQRTQQEDSAVYLCASSFGLEGELFFGEGSRLTVL.

In its sample, this clonotype was seen a few times. The rearrangement uses TRBV20-1 and TRBJ2-6; 7 nucleotides agree with TRBD2. The CDR3 is 16 amino acids. V dropped 6 bases and J dropped 0; count of bases not matched to a gene: 8. Germline V CDR1 and CDR2: DFQATT, SNEGSKA (reference sequence). CDR3 in amino acids: CSAETSHSSGANVLTF. The CDR3 DNA sequence: TGCAGTGCCGAGACTAGCCACTCCTCTGGGGCCAACGTCCTGACTTTC.

The chain employs TRBV20-1 and TRBJ1-1; no firm D call. In germline, CDR1 is DFQATT, CDR2 SNEGSKA (reference sequence). CDR3 length equals 14 residues. Trimming left V 4 bases short and J 7 bases short, with 19 bases between. The CDR3 loop is CSAIDTLLTHEAFF. DNA for the CDR3: TGCAGTGCTATTGACACGCTACTGACCCATGAAGCTTTCTTT.

This chain uses TRBV15 with TRBJ1-1; D is unresolved. V shed 1 base and J shed 0 bases, with 6 bases lying between them. CDR3 size: 14 residues. CDR1 and CDR2 (germline): LNHNV, YYDKDF (reference sequence). As DNA, the CDR3 is TGTGCCACCAGCAGAGGTGGTATGAACACTGAAGCTTTCTTT. Its protein product is CATSRGGMNTEAFF.

This clonotype was found many times. The gene calls are TRBV7-8 and TRBJ1-5; unclear D gene. Germline CDR1 reads SGHVS; CDR2 reads FQNEAQ. The CDR3 extends over 18 amino acids. V was clipped by 4 bases and J by 0 bases, with 19 bases between them. Written as DNA, the CDR3 is TGTGCCAGCAGCTCCGGACGTCCTGTGGGGTATAGCAATCAGCCCCAGCATTTT. This gives the protein CASSSGRPVGYSNQPQHF.

This clonotype was recorded at least ten times. The gene calls are TRBV21-1 and TRBJ1-2; TRBD1 is the table's D call and was not checked against the DNA. TRBV21-1 has pseudogene status. The CDR3 is 15 amino acids. The DNA for the CDR3 is TGTGCCAGCAGCCGTCTGGGGGCCGAATCCTATGGCTACACCTTC. Amino acid sequence: CASSRLGAESYGYTF.

This clonotype was detected a few times. The rearrangement joins TRBV3-1 to TRBJ2-1; D is unresolved. CDR3 size: 12 residues. V lost 1 base to trimming and J lost 9 bases, with 7 bases between them. The germline V gene has CDR1 LGHDT and CDR2 YNNKEL (reference sequence). The CDR3 DNA reads TGTGCCAGCAGCCAAGCTAGTATTGAGCAGTTCTTC. Translation: CASSQASIEQFF.

V usage is TRBV10-3 and J usage is TRBJ2-1; TRBD2 agrees at 10 bases. The V segment lost 3 bases and the J segment 4 bases; nucleotides outside the gene matches: 9. This CDR3 spans 17 amino acids. CDR1 and CDR2 from the germline V gene are ENHRY and SYGVKD. The CDR3 DNA follows: TGTGCCATCAGTGATCAGTCTAGCGGGGGCAGTTACAATGAGCAGTTCTTC. Amino acids: CAISDQSSGGSYNEQFF.

In its sample, this clonotype was seen many times. The rearrangement joins TRBV9 to TRBJ1-3; the D is unclear. Germline V CDR1 and CDR2: SGDLS, YYNGEE. The ends were cut back, 1 base at V and 4 bases at J, with 12 bases in the middle. The CDR3 runs to 15 residues. As DNA, the CDR3 is TGTGCCAGCAGCGTAAGCCCTGGGAGAGGAAACACCATATATTTT. Translated: CASSVSPGRGNTIYF.

V usage is TRBV24-1 and J usage is TRBJ2-3; possibly TRBD1 for D (7 bases). The CDR3 has 14 amino acids. Germline V gene data show CDR1 as KGHDR and CDR2 as SFDVKD. Trimming took 4 bases from V and 10 from J, leaving 17 bases between them. The CDR3 protein is CATSDQGGGDAQYF. CDR3 in DNA: TGTGCCACCAGTGACCAGGGGGGCGGCGATGCGCAGTATTTT.

The chain joins TRBV7-6 to TRBJ1-5; TRBD1 matches 9 bases. The CDR3 spans 14 residues. The J segment lost 4 bases and the V segment lost 4 bases, leaving 2 bases of the junction unmatched. The germline gives CDR1 SGHVS, CDR2 FNYEAQ. Here the CDR3 reads CASSYGTGNQPQHF. DNA of the CDR3: TGTGCCAGCAGCTACGGGACAGGGAATCAGCCCCAGCATTTT.

The table lists this clonotype with many counts. The V gene is TRBV5-1, the J gene TRBJ2-1; a weak D match, TRBD1 (6 bases). Between the trimmed V and J ends, which lost 0 bases and 8 bases, there was a span of 12 bases. The CDR3 totals 14 residues. CDR1 is SGHRS and CDR2 is YFSETQ in the germline V gene. The CDR3 loop reads CASSLGQASDEQFF. The DNA for the CDR3 is TGCGCCAGCAGCTTGGGACAGGCTTCGGATGAGCAGTTCTTC.

The sample holds a few counts of this clonotype. J is TRBJ2-1 and V is TRBV20-1, with 9 bases identical to TRBD2. CDR3 length: 14 residues. CDR1 DFQATT and CDR2 SNEGSKA come from the germline V gene (reference sequence). The V segment lost 3 bases and the J segment 6 bases; nucleotides outside the gene matches: 6. The CDR3 coding sequence is TGCAGTGCTAGCGAACTAGCGGGTCTCAATGAGCAGTTCTTC. Translating gives CSASELAGLNEQFF.

The chain links TRBV5-5 to TRBJ1-1; D is uncertain. V lost 4 bases to trimming and J lost 1 base, with 11 bases between them. Germline CDR1 reads SGHKS; CDR2 reads YYEKEE (reference sequence). The CDR3 is 14 amino acids. The CDR3 nucleotides are TGTGCCAGCAGCAGATACGAGAAGAACACTGAAGCTTTCTTT. It yields the protein CASSRYEKNTEAFF.

The CDR3 spells CASSLRGGGNEKLFF. The CDR3, as DNA: TGTGCCAGCAGTTTACGAGGGGGTGGTAATGAAAAACTGTTTTTT. The J gene is TRBJ1-4, the V gene TRBV12-3 or TRBV12-4, with a possible D match to TRBD1 (6 bases). V was trimmed by 2 bases and J by 4 bases, leaving 11 bases between them. The CDR3 spans 15 residues.